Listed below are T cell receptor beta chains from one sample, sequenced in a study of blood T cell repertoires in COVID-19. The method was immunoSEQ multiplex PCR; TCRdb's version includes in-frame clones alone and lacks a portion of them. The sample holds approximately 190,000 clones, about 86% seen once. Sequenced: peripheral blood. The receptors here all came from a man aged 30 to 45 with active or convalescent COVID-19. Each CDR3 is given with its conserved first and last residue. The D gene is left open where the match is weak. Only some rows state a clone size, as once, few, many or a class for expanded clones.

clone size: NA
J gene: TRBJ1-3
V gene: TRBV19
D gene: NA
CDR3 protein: CASSPEGGGSGNTIYF
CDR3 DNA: TGTGCCAGTTCGCCCGAGGGGGGGGGCTCTGGAAACACCATATATTTT

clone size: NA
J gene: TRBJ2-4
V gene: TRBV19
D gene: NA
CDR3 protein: CASRVGGQRTKNIQYF
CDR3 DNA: TGTGCCAGTAGAGTAGGCGGCCAGCGGACCAAAAACATTCAGTACTTC

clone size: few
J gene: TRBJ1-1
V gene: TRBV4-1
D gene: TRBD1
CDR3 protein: CASSQMDRAPHEAFF
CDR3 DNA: TGCGCCAGCAGCCAAATGGACAGGGCGCCCCATGAAGCTTTCTTT

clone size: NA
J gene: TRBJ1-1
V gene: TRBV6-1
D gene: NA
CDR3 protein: CASSEAVGGIYTEAFF
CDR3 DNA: TGTGCCAGCAGTGAAGCTGTAGGGGGAATCTACACTGAAGCTTTCTTT

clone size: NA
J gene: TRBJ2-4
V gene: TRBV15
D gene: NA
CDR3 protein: CATSRGTESLAKNIQYF
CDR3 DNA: TGTGCCACCAGCAGAGGGACTGAGAGTCTAGCCAAAAACATTCAGTACTTC

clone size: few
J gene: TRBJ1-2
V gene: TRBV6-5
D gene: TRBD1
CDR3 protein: CASSRTGGYGYTF
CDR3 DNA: TGTGCCAGCAGTAGGACAGGGGGCTATGGCTACACCTTC

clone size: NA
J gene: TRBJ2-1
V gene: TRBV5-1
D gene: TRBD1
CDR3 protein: CASNERTGSSYNEQFF
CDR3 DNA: TGCGCCAGCAACGAGAGGACAGGCAGCTCCTACAATGAGCAGTTCTTC

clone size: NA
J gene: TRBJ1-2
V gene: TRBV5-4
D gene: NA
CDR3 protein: CASSFDSYGYTF
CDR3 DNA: TGTGCCAGCAGCTTCGACAGCTATGGCTACACCTTC

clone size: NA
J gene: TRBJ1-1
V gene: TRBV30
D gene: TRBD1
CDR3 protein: CAWSVGQGVTEAFF
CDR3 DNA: TGTGCCTGGAGTGTCGGCCAGGGGGTAACTGAAGCTTTCTTT

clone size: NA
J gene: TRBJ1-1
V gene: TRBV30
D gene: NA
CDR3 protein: CAWRAPQGNGNTEAFF
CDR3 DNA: TGTGCCTGGAGGGCGCCTCAGGGGAACGGGAACACTGAAGCTTTCTTT

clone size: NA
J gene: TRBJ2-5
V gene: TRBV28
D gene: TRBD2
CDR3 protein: CASSFERGRQETQYF
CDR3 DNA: TGTGCCAGCAGTTTCGAGCGGGGACGGCAGGAGACCCAGTACTTC

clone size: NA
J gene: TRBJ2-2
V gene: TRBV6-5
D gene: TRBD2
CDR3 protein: CASSPSGGGNGELFF
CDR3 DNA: TGTGCCAGCAGTCCCTCGGGGGGAGGAAACGGGGAGCTGTTTTTT

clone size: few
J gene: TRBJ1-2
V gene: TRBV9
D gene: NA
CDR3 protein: CASYRGEYGYTF
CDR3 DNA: TGTGCCAGCTACCGGGGGGAGTATGGCTACACCTTC